The next 18 T cell receptor beta chains were all read from a single sample in a study of OX40 agonist ivuxolimab in advanced cancers. Clones were read by immunoSEQ multiplex PCR, and TCRdb kept only the in-frame ones, dropping some. This sample has around 15,000 clones, with about 92% found just once. The sample was CD4+ or CD8+ T cells sorted from blood, taken in a trial of the OX40 agonist ivuxolimab. These receptor sequences come from an adult with an advanced solid tumor such as melanoma, head and neck, liver or kidney cancer.

The chain joins TRBV6-5 to TRBJ2-3; possible D gene TRBD2, 6 bases. The CDR3 is 14 residues long. Germline V lookup: CDR1 MNHEY, CDR2 SVGAGI. Trimming removed 0 bases from V and 6 bases from J, with 10 bases in between. The CDR3 region has the DNA TGTGCCAGCAGTTACTCGCTAGCGTATGATACGCAGTATTTT. Protein: CASSYSLAYDTQYF.

This clone was detected only once. The chain employs TRBV4-1 and TRBJ2-1; D is possibly TRBD1 or TRBD2 (5 bases each). The CDR3 extends over 15 amino acids. V gave up 4 bases and J gave up 6 bases, with 16 bases separating them. Per germline, CDR1 MGHRA and CDR2 YSYEKL. Written as DNA, the CDR3 is TGCGCCAGCAGCCCGGGACGAAATCTGCCCAATGAGCAGTTCTTC. This gives the protein CASSPGRNLPNEQFF.

The chain is built from TRBV5-4 and TRBJ2-1; D is possibly TRBD2 (6 bases). This CDR3 is built from 13 residues. Trimming shortened V by 2 bases and J by 9 bases, and 12 bases separated the two germline ends. Germline V gene data show CDR1 as SGHNT and CDR2 as YYREEE (reference sequence). This chain's CDR3 is CASSFRIGGEQFF. CDR3 coding DNA: TGTGCCAGCAGCTTCCGGATCGGGGGTGAGCAGTTCTTC. Looking up the rest from reference TRBV5-4 and TRBJ2-1 gives the full variable domain: ETGVTQSPTHLIKTRGQQVTLRCSSQSGHNTVSWYQQALGQGPQFIFQYYREEENGRGNFPPRFSGLQFPNYSSELNVNALELDDSALYLCASSFRIGGEQFFGPGTRLTVL.

The chain recombines TRBV4-1 with TRBJ2-3, with 7 bases matching TRBD2. Per germline, CDR1 MGHRA and CDR2 YSYEKL. V shed 1 base, J shed 3 bases, and the junction held 1 base outside the gene matches. The CDR3 is 14 residues long. CDR3 DNA sequence: TGCGCCAGCAGCCAAGGAGCGGGGACAGATACGCAGTATTTT. Encoded protein: CASSQGAGTDTQYF.

This sequence joins TRBV11-2 and TRBJ2-7, with TRBD1 identical over 7 bases. Germline V gene data show CDR1 as SGHAT and CDR2 as FQNNGV. This CDR3 comprises 14 residues. V was clipped by 3 bases and J by 1 base; unmatched bases: 3. CDR3 sequence reads: CASSFRQGSYEQYF. CDR3 bases: TGTGCCAGCAGCTTCCGACAGGGTTCCTACGAGCAGTACTTC.

This clone was seen once. The chain carries TRBV5-1 and TRBJ2-7; D not resolved. Looked up from germline, CDR1 is SGHRS and CDR2 is YFSETQ. This CDR3 is built from 10 residues. Between the trimmed V and J ends, which lost 7 bases and 9 bases, there was a span of 11 bases. The CDR3 sequence: CASGMAGQYF. The CDR3 region has the DNA TGCGCCAGCGGAATGGCTGGGCAGTACTTC.

This chain links TRBV23-1 with TRBJ2-1, with D unresolved. TRBV23-1 is identified as an open reading frame with a role that is uncertain. The CDR3 is 15 residues long. With 2 bases removed from V and 0 bases from J, the gap between germline ends came to 8 bases. CDR3: CASSQGKGSYNEQFF. CDR3 DNA: TGCGCCAGCAGTCAAGGGAAGGGCTCCTACAATGAGCAGTTCTTC.

This clone was picked up one time. V gene TRBV20-1 combines with J gene TRBJ2-7, with a tentative D call TRBD1 (6 bases). V was clipped by 4 bases and J by 5 bases, with 9 bases between them. The germline CDR1 and CDR2 sequences are DFQATT and SNEGSKA (reference sequence). The length of the CDR3 is 11 residues. Here the CDR3 reads CSATDSHEQYF. The CDR3 DNA reads TGCAGTGCTACGGACAGCCACGAGCAGTACTTC.

This chain links TRBV5-4 with TRBJ1-1; no clear D gene. This CDR3 has 13 amino acids. The V and J ends lost 5 bases and 0 bases respectively, with 8 bases between them. The V gene's germline CDR1 is SGHNT and CDR2 YYREEE (reference sequence). CDR3 bases: TGTGCCAGCAGGGCTTCTATGAACACTGAAGCTTTCTTT. It specifies CASRASMNTEAFF.

The chain employs TRBV9 and TRBJ2-3, with D possibly being TRBD1 or TRBD2 (5 bases each). Germline CDR1 and CDR2: SGDLS and YYNGEE. Trimming left V 3 bases short and J 6 bases short, with 23 bases between. The CDR3 is 17 residues long. DNA of the CDR3: TGTGCCAGCAGCGAACGCCCCGGGGCGTCTGTATCGGATACGCAGTATTTT. Translation gives CASSERPGASVSDTQYF.

The rearrangement joins TRBV6-5 to TRBJ1-2; no firm D call. Germline-derived CDR1 and CDR2 are MNHEY and SVGAGI. The CDR3 totals 15 residues. Trimming pared 5 bases from V and 5 bases from J, leaving 18 bases between. For the CDR3, the DNA is TGTGCCAGCAGTCCCGGGCCCCCGGGAGGGTATGGCTACACCTTC. Its protein product is CASSPGPPGGYGYTF.

V and J are TRBV7-8 and TRBJ2-1; no firm D call. CDR3 length: 13 residues. V was shortened by 5 bases and J by 7 bases, with 12 bases between the two germline ends. Germline CDR1 is SGHVS and CDR2 is FQNEAQ. The CDR3 region is CASSPPPLNEQFF. CDR3 in DNA: TGTGCCAGCAGCCCCCCCCCTTTGAATGAGCAGTTCTTC.

This sequence joins TRBV6-4 and TRBJ1-1, with TRBD1 as a possible D gene (5 bases). CDR1 MRHNA and CDR2 SNTAGT come from the germline V gene. V shed 2 bases and J shed 10 bases, with 11 bases lying between them. The CDR3 totals 12 residues. As DNA, the CDR3 is TGTGCCAGCAGTGACCAGGGTTGGCCAGCTTTCTTT. Encoded protein: CASSDQGWPAFF.

J is TRBJ2-4 and V is TRBV2; D could derive from TRBD1 or TRBD2 (5 bases each). Germline V gene sequence: CDR1 SNHLY, CDR2 FYNNEI. This CDR3 is built from 12 residues. The V end lost 7 bases, the J end lost 8 bases, and 12 bases lay between the germline ends. The CDR3 reads CASMDPGHIQYF. The CDR3 DNA reads as TGTGCCAGCATGGATCCGGGACACATTCAGTACTTC.

V is TRBV10-3 and J is TRBJ2-1; D remains unclear. This CDR3 is 16 amino acids long. From germline, CDR1 is ENHRY and CDR2 SYGVKD. V lost 2 bases to trimming and J lost 0 bases, with 11 bases between them. CDR3 protein: CAISEHADASYNEQFF. The CDR3 coding sequence is TGTGCCATCAGTGAGCACGCGGACGCCTCCTACAATGAGCAGTTCTTC.

The V gene is TRBV11-2, the J gene TRBJ2-3, with a possible D match to TRBD1 (5 bases). Germline CDR1 reads SGHAT; CDR2 reads FQNNGV. Trimming removed 3 bases at V and 0 bases at J, with 10 bases between. There are 15 residues in the CDR3. CDR3 coding DNA: TGTGCCAGCAGCTTCCCCGGACACAGCACAGATACGCAGTATTTT. This encodes CASSFPGHSTDTQYF.

This chain links TRBV28 with TRBJ1-2; D is uncertain. This CDR3 is built from 14 residues. CDR1 and CDR2 from the germline V gene are MDHEN and SYDVKM. V was trimmed by 6 bases and J by 1 base, leaving 12 bases between them. The CDR3 reads CASRPAGLNYGYTF. The CDR3 region has the DNA TGTGCCAGCAGGCCCGCCGGTCTTAACTATGGCTACACCTTC.

This chain connects TRBV9 to TRBJ2-2, with 12 positions matching TRBD2. Germline V CDR1 and CDR2: SGDLS, YYNGEE. The CDR3 is 15 residues long. Trimming cost V 4 bases and J 8 bases; bases outside gene matches: 6. CDR3 loop: CASSPRLAGVGELFF. The CDR3 DNA sequence: TGTGCCAGCAGCCCTCGACTAGCGGGAGTAGGGGAGCTGTTTTTT.